One and the same sample provided the 30 T cell receptor beta chains below, sequenced in a study of shared T cell receptors in the human thymus. Repertoires were generated with immunoSEQ multiplex PCR, while TCRdb's copy carries only in-frame clones and drops some. This sample yields hundreds of thousands of clones, of which about 80% are seen a single time; approximately 0.013% belongs to the top ten. The sample was also linked to a second study, of human thymus T cells.

Sample: thymocytes. These TCRs come from a boy under two years old with a congenital heart defect.

This chain uses TRBV25-1 with TRBJ1-2, with 8 nucleotides matching TRBD1. Germline CDR1 is MGHDK and CDR2 is SYGVNS. The CDR3 is made up of 14 amino acids. V lost 4 bases, J lost 4 bases, and 5 bases stayed unmatched. Written as DNA, the CDR3 is TGTGCCAGCAGTGCGACAGGGGTGGCCTATGGCTACACCTTC. Protein: CASSATGVAYGYTF.

The rearrangement joins TRBV30 to TRBJ1-1; D is undetermined. This CDR3 contains 15 residues. With 3 bases removed from V and 1 base from J, the gap between germline ends came to 15 bases. CDR1 GTSNPN and CDR2 SVGIG come from the germline V gene (reference sequence). The CDR3 spells CAWSPTPGKNTEAFF. The CDR3, as DNA: TGTGCCTGGAGCCCTACCCCCGGGAAGAACACTGAAGCTTTCTTT.

V and J are TRBV5-4 and TRBJ2-7; 7 bases are a match to TRBD1. Germline assignment: CDR1 SGHNT and CDR2 YYREEE (reference sequence). After removal of 4 bases from V and 0 bases from J, the junction contained 13 bases not matched to a gene. CDR3 length: 17 residues. The CDR3 protein is CASSNGTENYSSYEQYF. The CDR3 DNA reads as TGTGCCAGCAGCAATGGGACAGAGAACTATAGCTCCTACGAGCAGTACTTC. The entire variable domain, with the rest obtained from reference TRBV5-4 and TRBJ2-7, is as follows: ETGVTQSPTHLIKTRGQQVTLRCSSQSGHNTVSWYQQALGQGPQFIFQYYREEENGRGNFPPRFSGLQFPNYSSELNVNALELDDSALYLCASSNGTENYSSYEQYFGPGTRLTVT.

V is TRBV28 and J is TRBJ1-4; TRBD1 is a possible D gene (5 bases). Trimming removed 11 bases at V and 5 bases at J, with 9 bases between. There are 11 residues in the CDR3. Germline assignment: CDR1 MDHEN and CDR2 SYDVKM. CDR3 sequence: CAVGENEKLFF. The DNA of the CDR3 is TGTGCCGTAGGGGAAAATGAAAAACTGTTTTTT. Looking up the rest from reference TRBV28 and TRBJ1-4 gives the full variable domain: DVKVTQSSRYLVKRTGEKVFLECVQDMDHENMFWYRQDPGLGLRLIYFSYDVKMKEKGDIPEGYSVSREKKERFSLILESASTNQTSMYLCAVGENEKLFFGSGTQLSVL.

The CDR3 reads CSVDREPRYNEQFF. For the CDR3, the DNA is TGCAGCGTTGATCGGGAGCCCCGATACAATGAGCAGTTCTTC. This chain joins TRBV29-1 and TRBJ2-1, with a possible D match to TRBD2 (6 bases). The CDR3 loop spans 14 amino acids. With 3 bases removed from V and 4 bases from J, the gap between germline ends came to 13 bases. The germline V gene encodes CDR1 SQVTM and CDR2 ANQGSEA.

J is TRBJ2-1 and V is TRBV19; 11 nucleotides align to TRBD2. The V gene's germline CDR1 is LNHDA and CDR2 SQIVND (reference sequence). The J segment lost 4 bases and the V segment lost 3 bases, leaving 8 bases of the junction unmatched. The CDR3 spans 17 residues. The CDR3 DNA follows: TGTGCCAGTAGTATGGGGACTAGCGGAGAAATTTACAATGAGCAGTTCTTC. Its protein product is CASSMGTSGEIYNEQFF.

V gene TRBV12-5 combines with J gene TRBJ2-7; D is possibly TRBD1 (5 bases). The CDR3 runs 13 residues. Trimming cost V 5 bases and J 6 bases, with 14 bases left between them. Germline V gene data show CDR1 as LGHNT and CDR2 as FRNRAP. The CDR3 reads CASGLATVSEQYF. CDR3 bases: TGTGCTAGTGGTCTTGCGACAGTCTCCGAGCAGTACTTC.

This clone has a single count. The chain links TRBV5-6 to TRBJ2-7, with 8 bases identical to TRBD2. CDR3 size: 15 residues. Per the germline V gene, CDR1 is SGHDT and CDR2 is YYEEEE. J gave up 3 bases and V 0 bases, and 5 bases lay outside the gene matches. The chain's CDR3 is CASSLVLAGFYEQYF. CDR3 nucleotide sequence: TGTGCCAGCAGCTTGGTTCTAGCGGGTTTCTACGAGCAGTACTTC.

The chain combines TRBV28 with TRBJ1-5; D unresolved. The germline V gene has CDR1 MDHEN and CDR2 SYDVKM. V was clipped by 4 bases and J by 5 bases, with 12 bases between them. The CDR3 spans 14 residues. The DNA of the CDR3 is TGTGCCAGCAGTTGGGTCCGGGGTCATCAGCCCCAGCATTTT. Translation gives CASSWVRGHQPQHF.

This chain uses TRBV4-3 with TRBJ1-5, with D maybe TRBD1 (5 bases). V gave up 9 bases and J gave up 2 bases, with 20 bases separating them. The CDR3 runs 16 residues. Germline V CDR1 and CDR2: LGHNA, YSLEER. CDR3 protein: CARGQPRGWGNQPQHF. CDR3 DNA sequence: TGCGCCAGGGGCCAACCACGGGGGTGGGGCAATCAGCCCCAGCATTTT.

The chain carries TRBV30 and TRBJ2-5; 8 bases agree with TRBD1. Trimming cost V 0 bases and J 4 bases; bases outside gene matches: 10. The CDR3 runs 16 residues. Per the germline V gene, CDR1 is GTSNPN and CDR2 is SVGIG (reference sequence). CDR3 protein: CAWSVRWDRKRETQYF. The CDR3 region has the DNA TGTGCCTGGAGTGTAAGGTGGGACAGGAAACGAGAGACCCAGTACTTC.

The rearrangement links TRBV29-1 to TRBJ2-1; 7 nucleotides match TRBD2. The CDR3 totals 15 residues. Looked up from germline, CDR1 is SQVTM and CDR2 is ANQGSEA. After removal of 4 bases from V and 2 bases from J, the junction contained 8 bases not matched to a gene. DNA for the CDR3: TGCAGCGTTGGTTGGTCCGGGAGGACCTACAATGAGCAGTTCTTC. The encoded protein is CSVGWSGRTYNEQFF.

The rearrangement uses TRBV20-1 and TRBJ2-5, with D unclear. Trimming took off 2 bases at V and 5 bases at J, with 6 bases between the two ends. The germline V gene has CDR1 DFQATT and CDR2 SNEGSKA (reference sequence). The CDR3 is 11 amino acids. DNA for the CDR3: TGCAGTGCTAGACCCCGGGAGACCCAGTACTTC. Translating it yields CSARPRETQYF.

The V call is TRBV11-2, the J call TRBJ2-7; tentative D call: TRBD1 (5 bases). The germline CDR1 and CDR2 sequences are SGHAT and FQNNGV. V dropped 4 bases and J dropped 3 bases, with 16 bases sitting between them. There are 15 residues in the CDR3. In DNA, the CDR3 is TGTGCCAGCAGCTCTAAACAGGTGAAACACTACGAGCAGTACTTC. Translation gives CASSSKQVKHYEQYF.

The chain joins TRBV14 to TRBJ2-3; 7 bases match TRBD2. V gave up 0 bases and J gave up 0 bases; unmatched junction bases: 6. The length of the CDR3 is 17 residues. Germline V CDR1 and CDR2: SGHDN, FVKESK. The CDR3 nucleotides are TGTGCCAGCAGCCAAGATTCAGGCGGGAGTAGCACAGATACGCAGTATTTT. Translating it yields CASSQDSGGSSTDTQYF.

The chain is built from TRBV27 and TRBJ2-1; 13 positions agree with TRBD2. This CDR3 is 15 amino acids long. Germline V gives CDR1 MNHEY, CDR2 SMNVEV (reference sequence). V shed 5 bases, J shed 8 bases, and the junction held 6 bases outside the gene matches. The chain's CDR3 is CASSGGTSGNYEQFF. The CDR3 DNA reads as TGTGCCAGCAGTGGGGGGACTAGCGGGAACTATGAGCAGTTCTTC.

CDR3 sequence (DNA): TGTGCCAGCAGCGCGGGTGAGAGGCAGCCTGGCTCCTACGAGCAGTACTTC. Translation gives CASSAGERQPGSYEQYF. The chain employs TRBV7-6 and TRBJ2-7, with D perhaps matching TRBD2 (5 bases). CDR3 size: 17 residues. Germline V gene lookup returns CDR1 SGHVS and CDR2 FNYEAQ. V was pared by 5 bases and J by 0 bases, with 20 bases between.

The chain combines TRBV4-3 with TRBJ2-6; TRBD1 matches 10 bases. The J segment lost 3 bases and the V segment lost 6 bases, leaving 14 bases of the junction unmatched. The CDR3 runs to 19 residues. The V gene's germline CDR1 is LGHNA and CDR2 YSLEER. The CDR3 nucleotides read TGCGCCAGCAGAAATGCACGAGGGGGGACAGGGGTTGGGGCCAACGTCCTGACTTTC. It translates to CASRNARGGTGVGANVLTF.

In this sample, this clone turned up once. This rearrangement joins TRBV7-6 to TRBJ2-3, with D tentatively TRBD2 (5 bases). Trimming pared 2 bases from V and 4 bases from J, leaving 13 bases between. The CDR3 runs 15 residues. The germline V gene encodes CDR1 SGHVS and CDR2 FNYEAQ. CDR3 coding DNA: TGTGCCAGCAGCTTAACTGGAGGCGGTCCAGATACGCAGTATTTT. This codes for CASSLTGGGPDTQYF.

The V gene is TRBV4-3, the J gene TRBJ2-2; weak D call: TRBD1 (8 bases). V was trimmed by 4 bases and J by 6 bases, leaving 15 bases between them. The CDR3 sequence is 15 residues long. Germline V lookup: CDR1 LGHNA, CDR2 YSLEER. CDR3: CASSRGTGGAGELFF. The CDR3 DNA sequence: TGCGCCAGCAGCCGGGGCACAGGGGGGGCCGGGGAGCTGTTTTTT.

For the CDR3, the DNA is TGTGCCAGCAGCAACTGGGAAGGGGAAACTAATGAAAAACTGTTTTTT. It codes for CASSNWEGETNEKLFF. The chain has TRBV5-6 and TRBJ1-4, with a possible D match to TRBD1 (5 bases). Germline CDR1 reads SGHDT; CDR2 reads YYEEEE. Trimming took 4 bases from V and 1 from J, leaving 14 bases between them. The CDR3 runs to 16 residues.

The chain recombines TRBV7-2 with TRBJ1-2, with TRBD1 as a possible D gene (6 bases). The germline V gene has CDR1 SGHTA and CDR2 FQGNSA. This CDR3 is built from 15 residues. V was cut by 5 bases and J by 3 bases, with 16 bases left in between. In nucleotides, the CDR3 is TGTGCCAGCAGCCGTGTGCACAAGGGGGACTATGGCTACACCTTC. Translating it yields CASSRVHKGDYGYTF.

The rearrangement joins TRBV4-3 to TRBJ2-1, with 11 positions matching TRBD2. The junction had 18 bases not matched to a gene; V was cut back by 8 bases and J by 6 bases. The CDR3 covers 18 residues. Germline CDR1 is LGHNA and CDR2 is YSLEER. CDR3 residues: CASPDRLAGGAYPNEQFF. In DNA form, the CDR3 reads TGCGCCAGCCCGGATCGTTTAGCGGGAGGGGCGTACCCCAATGAGCAGTTCTTC.

V and J are TRBV30 and TRBJ2-1; 14 bases map to TRBD2. Germline values: CDR1 GTSNPN, CDR2 SVGIG (reference sequence). The CDR3 extends over 16 amino acids. V trimming: 4 bases; J trimming: 5 bases; junction bases outside the gene matches: 7. The CDR3 is CAWTRLAGGSDNEQFF. The CDR3 coding sequence is TGTGCCTGGACCCGACTAGCGGGAGGGTCGGACAATGAGCAGTTCTTC.

The chain has TRBV6-5 and TRBJ1-4; 9 bases are shared with TRBD1. V shed 6 bases and J 5 bases; nucleotides not matched to a gene: 7. Germline CDR1 is MNHEY and CDR2 is SVGAGI. The CDR3 length is 15 residues. For the CDR3, the DNA is TGTGCCAGCAGGGCAAACAGGGGGCCGAATGAAAAACTGTTTTTT. Protein sequence: CASRANRGPNEKLFF.

V usage is TRBV6-4 and J usage is TRBJ2-5; D unclear. CDR3 length equals 10 residues. Germline loops: CDR1 MRHNA, CDR2 SNTAGT. Trimming stripped 7 bases from V and 2 bases from J, with 2 bases between. CDR3 amino acids: CASTQETQYF. In nucleotides, the CDR3 is TGTGCCAGCACTCAAGAGACCCAGTACTTC.

CDR3 nucleotide sequence: TGTGCCAGCAGCCCCCCGGGACTAGCGGGAGTCGAGCAGTACTTC. Translation gives CASSPPGLAGVEQYF. The V gene is TRBV6-5, the J gene TRBJ2-7, with 14 bases that match TRBD2. The ends lost 6 bases at V and 6 bases at J; junction bases unmatched: 7. Germline-derived CDR1 and CDR2 are MNHEY and SVGAGI. The CDR3 runs to 15 residues.

This chain connects TRBV25-1 to TRBJ1-1; D might be TRBD1 (6 bases). Germline V gene lookup returns CDR1 MGHDK and CDR2 SYGVNS. The CDR3 covers 15 residues. Deletions cut 6 bases from V and 0 bases from J, with 14 bases between. In DNA, the CDR3 is TGTGCCAGCAGCCCCCCGGGGGGCATGAACACTGAAGCTTTCTTT. Protein sequence: CASSPPGGMNTEAFF.

The chain links TRBV27 to TRBJ1-1; 8 bases match TRBD1. Per germline, CDR1 MNHEY and CDR2 SMNVEV (reference sequence). Losses at the gene ends were 2 bases for V and 3 bases for J; bases not matched to a gene: 5. This CDR3 spans 15 amino acids. The CDR3 coding sequence is TGTGCCAGCAGTTTACCGACAGGGGAGGACACTGAAGCTTTCTTT. It codes for CASSLPTGEDTEAFF.

This clone was counted a few times. This chain links TRBV5-4 with TRBJ2-3, with 11 bases identical to TRBD2. The germline CDR1 and CDR2 sequences are SGHNT and YYREEE (reference sequence). After removal of 4 bases from V and 1 base from J, the junction contained 5 bases not matched to a gene. The CDR3 extends over 16 amino acids. This CDR3 is CASSPTGLAGTDTQYF. The CDR3 coding sequence is TGTGCCAGCAGCCCAACGGGACTAGCGGGCACAGATACGCAGTATTTT.